The text below deals with one T cell receptor beta chain. Its antigen is unidentified. This sample was included in a study of PD-1 blockade in classical Hodgkin lymphoma. As for the study in general: Every 2 weeks, patients got 3 mg/kg intravenous nivolumab.

Produced via immunoSEQ multiplex PCR; TCRdb's table is partial and in-frame only. The sample records about 21,000 clones, 74% being singletons. Points from the study as a whole: Complete responders matched newly diagnosed patients in baseline diversity. Healthy donors reportedly exceeded newly diagnosed patients in baseline TCR diversity.

The trim removed 4 bases at V and 11 bases at J, leaving 8 bases unmatched. From germline, CDR1 is SGHDT and CDR2 YYEEEE. The CDR3 is 12 amino acids. All patients relapsed after autologous stem cell transplantation, and brentuximab vedotin exposure varied. This sequence originates from a human donor with classical Hodgkin lymphoma. The chain joins TRBV5-6 to TRBJ1-1, with 7 bases fitting TRBD1. Sequencing used peripheral blood mononuclear cells (PBMCs), obtained at baseline. DNA for the CDR3: TGTGCCAGCAGCCTTACAGGGGATCGGGCTTTCTTT. Its protein product is CASSLTGDRAFF.